This passage covers 20 T cell receptor beta chains from one sample sequenced in a study of blood T cell repertoires in COVID-19. TCRdb's table, derived via immunoSEQ multiplex PCR, lists solely in-frame clones and lacks some. The table lists fewer than 500,000 clones, around 90% of them singletons, with 0.7% in the top ten. The sequencing input was PBMCs or T cells enriched from blood (not recorded which). The receptor source for this set is a woman between 18 and 30 years old who had recovered from COVID-19.

The CDR3 loop is CASSDRRGEAEAFF. The CDR3 DNA reads TGTGCCAGCAGTGATCGCAGGGGTGAGGCTGAAGCTTTCTTT. The chain has TRBV6-2 or TRBV6-3 and TRBJ1-1; a weak D match, TRBD1 (6 bases). This CDR3 spans 14 amino acids. Germline assignment: CDR1 MNHEY and CDR2 SVGEGT. V was trimmed by 5 bases and J by 6 bases, leaving 16 bases between them.

The chain joins TRBV5-5 to TRBJ2-7; the D is unclear. CDR1 SGHKS and CDR2 YYEKEE come from the germline V gene (reference sequence). Trimming left V 2 bases short and J 4 bases short, with 10 bases between. This CDR3 has 13 amino acids. CDR3 residues: CASSFGSEYEQYF. CDR3 nucleotide sequence: TGTGCCAGCAGCTTCGGGTCTGAATACGAGCAGTACTTC.

V is TRBV18 and J is TRBJ1-2, with 9 bases that match TRBD1. Trimming took 3 bases from V and 7 from J; bases not matched to a gene: 6. Germline-derived CDR1 and CDR2 are KGHSH and LQKENI. This CDR3 is 14 amino acids long. The CDR3 protein is CASSPQQGARGYTF. The CDR3 DNA follows: TGTGCCAGCTCACCTCAACAGGGGGCGCGTGGCTACACCTTC.

This chain connects TRBV7-2 to TRBJ2-1; D is perhaps TRBD2 (6 bases). This CDR3 has 15 residues. Germline lookup yields CDR1 SGHTA and CDR2 FQGNSA. Trimming took 1 base from V and 3 from J, leaving 10 bases between them. This CDR3 reads CASSLEPDYYNEQFF. CDR3 coding DNA: TGTGCCAGCAGCTTAGAGCCGGACTACTACAATGAGCAGTTCTTC. The variable domain in full, completed from reference TRBV7-2 and TRBJ2-1, reads GAGVSQSPSNKVTEKGKDVELRCDPISGHTALYWYRQSLGQGLEFLIYFQGNSAPDKSGLPSDRFSAERTGGSVSTLTIQRTQQEDSAVYLCASSLEPDYYNEQFFGPGTRLTVL.

This chain joins TRBV5-1 and TRBJ1-3; D gene unclear. Trimming cost V 4 bases and J 1 base, with 12 bases left between them. The germline CDR1 and CDR2 sequences are SGHRS and YFSETQ. The CDR3 consists of 15 residues. The CDR3 is CASSIGILSGNTIYF. The CDR3 DNA reads as TGCGCCAGCAGCATCGGGATCCTATCTGGAAACACCATATATTTT.

The chain couples TRBV5-1 to TRBJ1-5; a weak D match, TRBD1 (6 bases). The germline gives CDR1 SGHRS, CDR2 YFSETQ. The CDR3 runs to 13 residues. V lost 4 bases and J lost 4, with 9 bases in between. CDR3 nucleotide sequence: TGCGCCAGCAGCCGGGACATAAATCAGCCCCAGCATTTT. Translated: CASSRDINQPQHF.

This clone has a single count. V is TRBV7-9 and J is TRBJ1-2; the D gene is possibly TRBD1 (5 bases). This CDR3 is 13 amino acids long. V was trimmed by 0 bases and J by 6 bases, leaving 8 bases between them. The germline V gene encodes CDR1 SEHNR and CDR2 FQNEAQ (reference sequence). CDR3 coding DNA: TGTGCCAGCAGCTTAGCGGCAGGGAATGGCTACACCTTC. The encoded protein is CASSLAAGNGYTF.

In this sample, this clone turned up many times. The V call is TRBV6-4, the J call TRBJ2-1; a weak D match, TRBD1 (6 bases). Between the trimmed V and J ends, which lost 3 bases and 6 bases, there was a span of 15 bases. Germline lookup yields CDR1 MRHNA and CDR2 SNTAGT. The CDR3 extends over 15 amino acids. CDR3 sequence reads: CASSESEQGSNEQFF. Written as DNA, the CDR3 is TGTGCCAGCAGTGAATCAGAACAGGGAAGCAATGAGCAGTTCTTC.

The V gene is TRBV14, the J gene TRBJ2-7; 9 nucleotides match TRBD1. CDR1 and CDR2 from the germline V gene are SGHDN and FVKESK. The CDR3 loop spans 13 amino acids. V gave up 6 bases and J gave up 4 bases; unmatched junction bases: 4. The DNA of the CDR3 is TGTGCCAGCAGGAGGACAGGGGTGTACGAGCAGTACTTC. Its protein is CASRRTGVYEQYF.

This clone was picked up one time. The chain employs TRBV12-3 or TRBV12-4 and TRBJ1-2; 8 nucleotides match TRBD1. V lost 4 bases, J lost 5 bases, and 3 bases stayed unmatched. The CDR3 has 13 residues. For the CDR3, the DNA is TGTGCCAGCAGTTCAGGGGGCGGGTATGGCTACACCTTC. Protein sequence: CASSSGGGYGYTF.

Regarding this clone: This sample includes further DNA sequences coding for the same CDR3. The J gene is TRBJ1-4, the V gene TRBV5-1, with D unclear. V gave up 0 bases and J gave up 5 bases, with 8 bases separating them. This CDR3 region has 14 residues. Germline lookup yields CDR1 SGHRS and CDR2 YFSETQ. The DNA of the CDR3 is TGCGCCAGCAGCTTGGCTGGCACCAATGAAAAACTGTTTTTT. Translated: CASSLAGTNEKLFF. The full variable domain, with the rest looked up from reference TRBV5-1 and TRBJ1-4, is KAGVTQTPRYLIKTRGQQVTLSCSPISGHRSVSWYQQTPGQGLQFLFEYFSETQRNKGNFPGRFSGRQFSNSRSEMNVSTLELGDSALYLCASSLAGTNEKLFFGSGTQLSVL.

This clone was recorded a few times. The sample contains more than one DNA sequence encoding this CDR3. The chain combines TRBV6-5 with TRBJ1-1; TRBD1 is a possible D gene (5 bases). This CDR3 region has 13 residues. CDR1 is MNHEY and CDR2 is SVGAGI in the germline V gene. V lost 5 bases and J lost 1, with 8 bases in between. CDR3 DNA: TGTGCCAGCAGTCGCGACAGGAACACTGAAGCTTTCTTT. This sequence encodes CASSRDRNTEAFF.

V is TRBV5-6 and J is TRBJ2-3; TRBD2 is a possible D gene (5 bases). Trimming removed 4 bases from V and 2 bases from J, with 11 bases in between. Germline CDR1 is SGHDT and CDR2 is YYEEEE. The CDR3 loop spans 14 amino acids. CDR3 sequence reads: CASSPLDYTDTQYF. As DNA, the CDR3 is TGTGCCAGCAGCCCTCTAGACTACACAGATACGCAGTATTTT. Together with reference TRBV5-6 and TRBJ2-3, the CDR3 gives the full variable domain: DAGVTQSPTHLIKTRGQQVTLRCSPKSGHDTVSWYQQALGQGPQFIFQYYEEEERQRGNFPDRFSGHQFPNYSSELNVNALLLGDSALYLCASSPLDYTDTQYFGPGTRLTVL.

The chain carries TRBV14 and TRBJ2-5, with 9 nucleotides matching TRBD2. Per the germline V gene, CDR1 is SGHDN and CDR2 is FVKESK. With V trimmed by 4 bases and J by 4 bases, 10 bases remained unmatched. This CDR3 is 16 amino acids long. CDR3 region: CASSPSGRGGGETQYF. The CDR3 DNA reads TGTGCCAGCAGCCCCTCAGGGCGGGGGGGCGGAGAGACCCAGTACTTC.

J is TRBJ1-1 and V is TRBV28; tentatively, D is TRBD1 (6 bases). V shed 6 bases and J shed 5 bases, with 13 bases lying between them. In germline, CDR1 is MDHEN, CDR2 SYDVKM. The CDR3 has 13 amino acids. The CDR3, as DNA: TGTGCCAGCAGCTCTAGGGGGAAGACTGAAGCTTTCTTT. It translates to CASSSRGKTEAFF.

The chain recombines TRBV27 with TRBJ2-3; 7 nucleotides line up with TRBD1. This CDR3 region has 15 residues. V was clipped by 6 bases and J by 0 bases; unmatched bases: 6. The V gene's germline CDR1 is MNHEY and CDR2 SMNVEV (reference sequence). CDR3 sequence: CASSLHRGSTDTQYF. The CDR3 DNA reads TGTGCCAGCAGCTTACACAGGGGTAGCACAGATACGCAGTATTTT.

This chain joins TRBV7-9 and TRBJ2-7; D might be TRBD1 (6 bases). From germline, CDR1 is SEHNR and CDR2 FQNEAQ (reference sequence). With 4 bases removed from V and 0 bases from J, the gap between germline ends came to 19 bases. This CDR3 contains 17 residues. The CDR3 region has the DNA TGTGCCAGCAGCTCCTTGCCCCCGGACAGCCCCTCCTACGAGCAGTACTTC. Its translation is CASSSLPPDSPSYEQYF.

Comments on this clone: Other DNA sequences in the sample encode the same CDR3. J is TRBJ1-2 and V is TRBV5-1; 7 bases align to TRBD1. The CDR3 is made up of 13 amino acids. The trim removed 0 bases at V and 4 bases at J, leaving 0 bases unmatched. Germline CDR1 is SGHRS and CDR2 is YFSETQ. CDR3 DNA sequence: TGCGCCAGCAGCTTGGCAGGGGGCTATGGCTACACCTTC. Amino acid sequence: CASSLAGGYGYTF.

V is TRBV4-2 and J is TRBJ2-7; 10 bases match TRBD1. Looked up from germline, CDR1 is LGHNA and CDR2 is YNFKEQ. The CDR3 is made up of 17 amino acids. Trimming at V came to 3 bases and at J to 4 bases, leaving 12 bases not matched to a gene. The chain's CDR3 is CASSQVTSGTGDYEQYF. CDR3 in DNA: TGTGCCAGCAGCCAGGTGACCTCCGGGACAGGGGATTACGAGCAGTACTTC.

The CDR3 DNA reads as TGTGCCAGCAGATCCGGGGTGGGGCAGCCCCAGCATTTT. It encodes CASRSGVGQPQHF. This rearrangement joins TRBV27 to TRBJ1-5, with D unclear. Trimming stripped 6 bases from V and 7 bases from J, with 13 bases between. The length of the CDR3 is 13 residues. The germline V gene has CDR1 MNHEY and CDR2 SMNVEV (reference sequence).